This T cell receptor (beta chain) is drawn from a study of blood T cells in healthy people across ages. Germline values: CDR1 SGHAT, CDR2 FQNNGV. This CDR3 is built from 15 residues. Unmatched junction bases numbered 12, after V lost 5 bases and J lost 5 bases. Primers used in a second PCR of about 6 to 11 cycles were a sample-barcoded 5' primer and a J-beta primer mix. A minimum of 3 million CDR3-containing paired-end reads was obtained for each sample. TCRdb re-called the 5' RACE reads through MiXCR, storing one row per CDR3 protein. Here the sample spans 1.5 million to 2 million distinct CDR3 sequences, about 35% being singletons.

The source of this sequence is a woman in her twenties or thirties in good health. The sample comprised blood. The chain links TRBV11-2 to TRBJ2-7, with 7 bases fitting TRBD1. CDR3 nucleotides: TGTGCCAGCAGCCAGGGGAGACAGGGACGGGACGAGCAGTACTTC. This translates into CASSQGRQGRDEQYF.